A single sample gave rise to the 11 T cell receptor beta chains below, sequenced in a study of blood T cell repertoires in COVID-19. Profiled with immunoSEQ multiplex PCR; TCRdb holds only in-frame clones, not every one. Of about 220,000 clones in the sample, about four fifths were seen once. The sequenced material came from peripheral blood. The source of these receptors is a woman at least 80 years old with acute or convalescent COVID-19.

This rearrangement joins TRBV7-6 to TRBJ2-7, with TRBD1 matching over 11 bases. This CDR3 region has 15 residues. The V segment lost 2 bases and the J segment 7 bases; nucleotides outside the gene matches: 7. Germline loops: CDR1 SGHVS, CDR2 FNYEAQ. Here the CDR3 DNA reads TGTGCCAGCAGCTTACGCGGGACAGGGGGGGAAGAGCAGTACTTC. Its protein product is CASSLRGTGGEEQYF.

The V gene is TRBV6-1, the J gene TRBJ1-2, with 7 bases identical to TRBD1. V was pared by 2 bases and J by 6 bases, with 3 bases of the junction left unmatched. In germline, CDR1 is MNHNS, CDR2 SASEGT. The length of the CDR3 is 13 residues. The CDR3: CASSENRGHGYTF. The CDR3 DNA reads TGTGCCAGCAGTGAAAACAGGGGACATGGCTACACCTTC.

CDR3 region: CATQGGGFYEQYF. CDR3 coding DNA: TGTGCCACCCAAGGGGGGGGGTTCTACGAGCAGTACTTC. This chain joins TRBV10-3 and TRBJ2-7, with D possibly matching TRBD2 (7 bases). Germline V gene lookup returns CDR1 ENHRY and CDR2 SYGVKD. The CDR3 length is 13 residues. Trimming stripped 10 bases from V and 3 bases from J, with 16 bases between.

The chain links TRBV12-3 or TRBV12-4 to TRBJ1-1, with D tentatively TRBD1 (5 bases). The CDR3 loop spans 13 amino acids. V was cut by 3 bases and J by 0 bases, with 5 bases left in between. CDR3 sequence: CASSLGLNTEAFF. For the CDR3, the DNA is TGTGCCAGCAGTTTGGGGCTGAACACTGAAGCTTTCTTT.

The chain combines TRBV28 with TRBJ1-5; a possible D gene is TRBD1 (5 bases). Germline CDR1 and CDR2: MDHEN and SYDVKM. V was trimmed by 8 bases and J by 5 bases, leaving 7 bases between them. The CDR3 sequence is 11 residues long. The CDR3, as DNA: TGTGCCAGCGGGGGGGATCAGCCCCAGCATTTT. Translated, it gives CASGGDQPQHF.

The J gene is TRBJ1-2, the V gene TRBV12-3 or TRBV12-4; the D gene is possibly TRBD1 (6 bases). Trimming shortened V by 5 bases and J by 5 bases, and 12 bases separated the two germline ends. The CDR3 is 13 amino acids. CDR3 DNA: TGTGCCAGCAGTACCGGGACACCGTATGGCTACACCTTC. Its protein is CASSTGTPYGYTF.

This CDR3 reads CATRGTGAQNQPQHF. CDR3 sequence (DNA): TGTGCCACCCGAGGGACAGGGGCCCAAAATCAGCCCCAGCATTTT. V and J are TRBV19 and TRBJ1-5; 10 nucleotides match TRBD1. Germline V gene sequence: CDR1 LNHDA, CDR2 SQIVND (reference sequence). The length of the CDR3 is 15 residues. V dropped 10 bases and J dropped 4; count of bases not matched to a gene: 10.

This sequence joins TRBV28 and TRBJ1-4; D unresolved. The germline V gene encodes CDR1 MDHEN and CDR2 SYDVKM. The CDR3 contains 11 residues. V lost 4 bases and J lost 8, with 5 bases in between. The CDR3 loop reads CASSSGEKLFF. Here the CDR3 DNA reads TGTGCCAGCAGTTCGGGAGAAAAACTGTTTTTT.

This clone was detected a few times. The V gene is TRBV19, the J gene TRBJ1-4; maybe TRBD1 (5 bases). Deletions cut 4 bases from V and 3 bases from J, with 12 bases between. The CDR3 is 15 amino acids. Germline values: CDR1 LNHDA, CDR2 SQIVND (reference sequence). CDR3 nucleotide sequence: TGTGCCAGTAGTACAAGGGGCTCGGCTAATGAAAAACTGTTTTTT. It encodes CASSTRGSANEKLFF.

This chain connects TRBV7-6 to TRBJ1-1, with TRBD1 matching 7 bases. The CDR3 covers 15 residues. Looked up from germline, CDR1 is SGHVS and CDR2 is FNYEAQ. V shed 1 base and J 1 base; nucleotides not matched to a gene: 3. This CDR3 reads CASSLETGANTEAFF. The CDR3 nucleotides read TGTGCCAGCAGCTTAGAAACAGGGGCGAACACTGAAGCTTTCTTT.

V gene TRBV5-4 combines with J gene TRBJ2-1; 14 positions agree with TRBD2. V lost 2 bases, J lost 7 bases, and 5 bases stayed unmatched. The CDR3 spans 16 residues. Germline V gene sequence: CDR1 SGHNT, CDR2 YYREEE (reference sequence). In nucleotides, the CDR3 is TGTGCCAGCAGCTTCCGACTAGCGGGGGGGCCGAATGAGCAGTTCTTC. The encoded protein is CASSFRLAGGPNEQFF.